This TCR beta chain is drawn from a study of cytomegalovirus exposure and HLA in healthy donors. Study conclusions and caveats: Productive status was seen about 87% or about 30% of the time for most TCR beta V segments in an earlier analysis. TCR beta chains numbering 164 were designated cytomegalovirus-associated.

In this sample, this clone turned up a few times. Its target is not known. The germline V gene has CDR1 SNHLY and CDR2 FYNNEI. This CDR3 spans 13 amino acids. Trimming left V 0 bases short and J 6 bases short, with 9 bases between. The PCR made use of 60 Vbeta and 13 Jbeta primers. The repertoire was sequenced with immunoSEQ multiplex PCR; TCRdb's copy has only in-frame clones and lacks some. Here the sample spans 100,000 to 120,000 clones, 78% being singletons. The chain uses TRBV2 and TRBJ2-7; D is perhaps TRBD1 (5 bases). The TCR originated in a woman in her thirties in good health and CMV-seronegative. The sample was PBMCs. The chain's CDR3 is CASSEAPGLEQYF. Here the CDR3 DNA reads TGTGCCAGCAGTGAAGCGCCAGGGCTCGAGCAGTACTTC.